This TCR beta chain came from a study of blood T cell repertoires in COVID-19. This CDR3 spans 15 amino acids. From germline, CDR1 is SGHKS and CDR2 YYEKEE (reference sequence). Trimming removed 2 bases from V and 4 bases from J; junction bases left unmatched: 6. Only in-frame clones appear in the TCRdb table, and some are missing; sequencing was by immunoSEQ multiplex PCR. The sample has approximately 220,000 clones, 85% to 90% seen once. The clonotype comes from a man aged 25 to 45 who had been exposed to COVID-19. The specimen was PBMCs or T cells enriched from blood (not recorded which). J is TRBJ2-3 and V is TRBV5-5; 8 nucleotides line up with TRBD1. The DNA of the CDR3 is TGTGCCAGCAGCTTTCGACAGGGGTGGCCAGATACGCAGTATTTT. This codes for CASSFRQGWPDTQYF.